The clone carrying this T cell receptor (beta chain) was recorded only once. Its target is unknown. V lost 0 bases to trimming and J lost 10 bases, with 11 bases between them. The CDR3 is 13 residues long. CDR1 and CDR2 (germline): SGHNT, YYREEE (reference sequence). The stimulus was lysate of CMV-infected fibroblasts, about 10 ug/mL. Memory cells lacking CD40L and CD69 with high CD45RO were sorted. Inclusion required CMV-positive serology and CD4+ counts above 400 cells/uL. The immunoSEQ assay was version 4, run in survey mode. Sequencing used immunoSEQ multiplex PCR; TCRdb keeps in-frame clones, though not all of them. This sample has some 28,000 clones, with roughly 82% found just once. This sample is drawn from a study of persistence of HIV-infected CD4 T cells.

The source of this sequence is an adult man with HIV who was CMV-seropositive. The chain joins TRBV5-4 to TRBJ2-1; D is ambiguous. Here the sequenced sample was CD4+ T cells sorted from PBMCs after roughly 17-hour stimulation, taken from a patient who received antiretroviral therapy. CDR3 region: CASSLAAGNEQFF. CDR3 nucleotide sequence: TGTGCCAGCAGCTTGGCCGCAGGCAACGAGCAGTTCTTC. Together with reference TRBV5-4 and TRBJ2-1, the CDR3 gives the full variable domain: ETGVTQSPTHLIKTRGQQVTLRCSSQSGHNTVSWYQQALGQGPQFIFQYYREEENGRGNFPPRFSGLQFPNYSSELNVNALELDDSALYLCASSLAAGNEQFFGPGTRLTVL.